This T cell receptor beta chain was found in a study of cytomegalovirus exposure and HLA in healthy donors. PCR was performed using 60 Vbeta and 13 Jbeta primers. Assay used: immunoSEQ multiplex PCR; TCRdb lists only in-frame clones, some missing. The sample records roughly 180,000 clones, approximately 77% being singletons. Note on this clone: What it binds is unknown.

Overall study findings and caveats: In the analysis, some V segments, TRBV6-2 and TRBV6-3 included, were excluded as indistinguishable. Reported findings show TCR beta sequences accurately forecast HLA-A and HLA-B alleles in most subjects. Later analysis identified some 16,000 TCR beta sequences associated with HLA alleles, using a false discovery rate threshold of 0.05.

V lost 6 bases to trimming and J lost 8 bases, with 18 bases between them. Per germline, CDR1 MNHEY and CDR2 SVGAGI. The CDR3 is made up of 14 amino acids. The sequenced sample consisted of PBMCs. This chain links TRBV6-5 with TRBJ2-3; no definite D call. The TCR comes from a male donor in good health and CMV-seronegative. CDR3 nucleotides: TGTGCCAGCAGCCGCACTTTATTAGGAGTTACGCAGTATTTT. It specifies CASSRTLLGVTQYF.